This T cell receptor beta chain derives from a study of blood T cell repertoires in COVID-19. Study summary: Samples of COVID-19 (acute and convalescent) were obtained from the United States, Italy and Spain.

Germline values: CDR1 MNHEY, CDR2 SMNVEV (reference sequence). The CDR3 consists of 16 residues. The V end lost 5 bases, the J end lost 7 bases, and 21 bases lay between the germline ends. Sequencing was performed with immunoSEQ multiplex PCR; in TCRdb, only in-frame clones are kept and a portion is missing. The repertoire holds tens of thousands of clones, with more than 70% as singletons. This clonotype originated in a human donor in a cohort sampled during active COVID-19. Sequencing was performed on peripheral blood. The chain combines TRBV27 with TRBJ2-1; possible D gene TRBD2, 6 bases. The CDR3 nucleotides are TGTGCCAGCAGTCCCCTTGGCGGAGGGGTGGAGAATGAGCAGTTCTTC. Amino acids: CASSPLGGGVENEQFF.